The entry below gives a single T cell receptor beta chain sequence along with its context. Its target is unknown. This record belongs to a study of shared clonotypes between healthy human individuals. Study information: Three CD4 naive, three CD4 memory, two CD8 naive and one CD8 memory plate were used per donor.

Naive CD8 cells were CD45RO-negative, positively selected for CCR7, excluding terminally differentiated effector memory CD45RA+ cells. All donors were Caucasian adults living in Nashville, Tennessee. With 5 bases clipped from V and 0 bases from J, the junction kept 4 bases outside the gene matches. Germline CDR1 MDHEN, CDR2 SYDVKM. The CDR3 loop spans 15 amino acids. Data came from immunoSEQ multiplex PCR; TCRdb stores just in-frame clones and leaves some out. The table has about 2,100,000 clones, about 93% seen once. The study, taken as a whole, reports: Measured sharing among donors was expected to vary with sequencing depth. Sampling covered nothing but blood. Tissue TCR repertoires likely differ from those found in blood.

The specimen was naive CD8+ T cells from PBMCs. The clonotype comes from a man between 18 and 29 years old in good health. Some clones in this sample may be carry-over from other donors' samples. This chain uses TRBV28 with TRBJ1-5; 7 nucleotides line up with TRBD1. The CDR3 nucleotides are TGTGCCAGCAGTAAGGGACAGCATAGCAATCAGCCCCAGCATTTT. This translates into CASSKGQHSNQPQHF.